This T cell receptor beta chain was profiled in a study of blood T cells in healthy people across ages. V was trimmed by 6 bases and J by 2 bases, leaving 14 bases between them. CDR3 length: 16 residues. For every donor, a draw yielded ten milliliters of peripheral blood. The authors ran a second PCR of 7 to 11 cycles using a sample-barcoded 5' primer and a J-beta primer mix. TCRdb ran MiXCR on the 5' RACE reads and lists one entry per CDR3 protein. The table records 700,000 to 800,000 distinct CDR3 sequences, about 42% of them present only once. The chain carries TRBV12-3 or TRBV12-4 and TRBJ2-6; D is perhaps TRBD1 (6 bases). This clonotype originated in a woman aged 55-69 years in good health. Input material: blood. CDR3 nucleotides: TGTGCCAGCAGCTACCAGCAGGGGACTGGGGCCAACGTCCTGACTTTC. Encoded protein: CASSYQQGTGANVLTF.